This T cell receptor beta chain derives from a study of molecular identifiers for immune sequencing clone quantification. With listed TCR primers and previously described methods, bulk TCR libraries were prepared. A single record per CDR3 protein comes from TCRdb applying MiXCR to the PCR reads. The repertoire holds 100,000 or so distinct CDR3 sequences, with roughly 34% as singletons. Sorting recovered naive CD8 T cells on a CD8+CD4-CCR7+CD45RA+ profile. About this clonotype: A much larger clone lies a single base off, so this may be a read error.

V lost 0 bases and J 0 bases, leaving 6 bases between the germline ends. The CDR3 has 15 amino acids. Germline V CDR1 and CDR2: MGHRA, YSYEKL. Sequencing was performed on naive CD8+ T cells from blood, with Jurkat cell RNA spiked in. This sample's subset: FACS-sorted CD8+CD4-CCR7+CD45RA+ naive T cells. The chain couples TRBV4-1 to TRBJ1-5; no definite D call. This receptor was identified in a human donor in good health. Some libraries in this study had Jurkat cell RNA spiked in. CDR3 DNA: TGCGCCAGCAGCCAAGATCGCTTTAGCAATCAGCCCCAGCATTTT. Amino acid sequence: CASSQDRFSNQPQHF.